This TCR beta chain came from a study of cytomegalovirus exposure and HLA in healthy donors. Study-wide points: What TCR beta sequences reportedly achieved was accurate prediction of HLA-A and HLA-B alleles in most subjects.

Notes on this clone: The antigen remains undetermined.

The PCR was carried out with 60 Vbeta primers and 13 Jbeta primers. TCRdb's table, derived via immunoSEQ multiplex PCR, lists solely in-frame clones and lacks some. The sample has about 130,000 clones, around 76% seen once. In germline, CDR1 is SGHVS, CDR2 FQNEAQ. The CDR3 runs to 19 residues. V lost 5 bases, J lost 1 base, and 16 bases stayed unmatched. The chain joins TRBV7-8 to TRBJ2-4, with TRBD1 matching over 8 bases. The source is a woman between 50 and 59 years old in good health and CMV-seronegative. The specimen sequenced was PBMCs. CDR3 DNA: TGTGCCAGCAGCCCGCGACAGGGGAAGGGGATTAGGGCCAAAAACATTCAGTACTTC. It encodes CASSPRQGKGIRAKNIQYF. The entire variable domain, with the rest obtained from reference TRBV7-8 and TRBJ2-4, is as follows: GAGVSQSPRYKVAKRGQDVALRCDPISGHVSLFWYQQALGQGPEFLTYFQNEAQLDKSGLPSDRFFAERPEGSVSTLKIQRTQQEDSAVYLCASSPRQGKGIRAKNIQYFGAGTRLSVL.